Shown below are 29 T cell receptor beta chains from a single sample sequenced in a study of blood T cells in healthy people across ages. It was with a sample-barcoded 5' primer and a J-beta primer mix that a second PCR of about 7 to 12 cycles was run. Each CDR3 protein gets one entry after TCRdb re-called the 5' RACE reads with MiXCR. The profile shows over 1.5 million distinct CDR3 sequences, about 50% of them singletons. Sequenced sample: blood. The receptors were gathered from a woman between 40 and 55 years old in good health.

This clonotype was seen a few times. V usage is TRBV20-1 and J usage is TRBJ1-2, with D hard to call. Germline loops: CDR1 DFQATT, CDR2 SNEGSKA (reference sequence). CDR3 size: 14 residues. V dropped 0 bases and J dropped 3 bases, with 11 bases sitting between them. The CDR3 sequence is CSARDPGLYYGYTF. Here the CDR3 DNA reads TGCAGTGCTAGAGATCCCGGACTCTACTATGGCTACACCTTC.

The rearrangement joins TRBV27 to TRBJ1-2; 8 bases are shared with TRBD1. The CDR3 is made up of 15 amino acids. With V trimmed by 4 bases and J by 7 bases, 11 bases remained unmatched. In germline, CDR1 is MNHEY, CDR2 SMNVEV (reference sequence). CDR3 in amino acids: CASSYIAGQGRGYTF. The CDR3, as DNA: TGTGCCAGCAGTTACATCGCCGGACAGGGACGTGGCTACACCTTC.

This clonotype has a handful of counts. This chain joins TRBV20-1 and TRBJ1-2, with 7 bases aligning to TRBD1. Germline V CDR1 and CDR2: DFQATT, SNEGSKA (reference sequence). The CDR3 loop spans 13 amino acids. V was clipped by 5 bases and J by 4 bases; unmatched bases: 7. CDR3 loop: CSAGGQLPYGYTF. CDR3 in DNA: TGCAGTGCTGGGGGACAGCTCCCCTATGGCTACACCTTC.

The CDR3 nucleotides are TGTGCCAGCGGAGCGGGGCGAGAGACCCAGTTCTTC. It yields the protein CASGAGRETQFF. The genes are TRBV27 and TRBJ2-5; 7 nucleotides agree with TRBD2. The tail of the sequence fits TRBJ2-1 better, so the J call may be wrong. The CDR3 sequence is 12 residues long. Per germline, CDR1 MNHEY and CDR2 SMNVEV (reference sequence).

The rearrangement links TRBV20-1 to TRBJ1-5; D unclear. Germline CDR1 and CDR2: DFQATT and SNEGSKA (reference sequence). V was clipped by 5 bases and J by 0 bases, with 11 bases between them. The CDR3 contains 14 residues. The CDR3, as DNA: TGCAGTGCTCCGGCCAGGTATAGCAATCAGCCCCAGCATTTT. This gives the protein CSAPARYSNQPQHF.

This clonotype was recorded a few times. The chain has TRBV20-1 and TRBJ2-3; TRBD2 matches at 8 bases. V lost 5 bases to trimming and J lost 3 bases; unmatched junction nucleotides: 7. The CDR3 covers 14 residues. Germline V gene sequence: CDR1 DFQATT, CDR2 SNEGSKA (reference sequence). The CDR3 here is CSAPGGARTDTQYF. For the CDR3, the DNA is TGCAGTGCTCCCGGGGGGGCAAGGACAGATACGCAGTATTTT.

This clonotype came up once. The chain combines TRBV7-3 with TRBJ2-1; D is perhaps TRBD2 (5 bases). CDR1 is SGHTA, CDR2 FQGTGA, per germline. V was pared by 0 bases and J by 6 bases, with 9 bases between. This CDR3 spans 14 amino acids. This CDR3 is CASSLTVTINEQFF. DNA of the CDR3: TGTGCCAGCAGCTTAACTGTGACTATCAATGAGCAGTTCTTC.

Only a few counts were recorded for this clonotype. The rearrangement uses TRBV6-2 or TRBV6-3 and TRBJ2-7; D not certain. This CDR3 spans 13 amino acids. V lost 5 bases and J lost 6, with 14 bases in between. The germline CDR1 and CDR2 sequences are MNHEY and SVGEGT. The CDR3 region is CASSTLENGEQYF. The CDR3 DNA reads as TGTGCCAGCAGTACCCTTGAGAATGGCGAGCAGTACTTC.

This chain connects TRBV9 to TRBJ1-2; possibly TRBD1 for D (5 bases). Trimming stripped 4 bases from V and 5 bases from J, with 18 bases between. The CDR3 contains 15 residues. Germline assignment: CDR1 SGDLS and CDR2 YYNGEE. The CDR3 DNA reads TGTGCCAGCAGCCCATCGGGGGGAACCGCGTATGGCTACACCTTC. Amino acid sequence: CASSPSGGTAYGYTF.

The genes are TRBV6-5 and TRBJ2-3; 11 nucleotides line up with TRBD2. Looked up from germline, CDR1 is MNHEY and CDR2 is SVGAGI. The CDR3 is 18 amino acids. The J segment lost 0 bases and the V segment lost 2 bases, leaving 7 bases of the junction unmatched. CDR3: CASSYRLAGRASTDTQYF. The CDR3 nucleotides read TGTGCCAGCAGTTACCGACTAGCGGGGAGAGCTAGCACAGATACGCAGTATTTT.

The genes are TRBV5-6 and TRBJ2-7; D call uncertain. Trimming took 8 bases from V and 3 from J, leaving 21 bases between them. CDR3 length equals 15 residues. Germline loops: CDR1 SGHDT, CDR2 YYEEEE. The CDR3 loop reads CASLIQRWDHYEQYF. The DNA of the CDR3 is TGTGCCAGTCTCATTCAGAGGTGGGATCACTACGAGCAGTACTTC.

The CDR3 DNA reads as TGTGCCAGCAGGGATCGCTTAACAGGCAACGAGCAGTACTTC. Translating it yields CASRDRLTGNEQYF. The V and J genes are TRBV11-2 and TRBJ2-5; D might be TRBD1 (5 bases). The DNA end favors TRBJ2-7, so the J call may be wrong. The V gene's germline CDR1 is SGHAT and CDR2 FQNNGV. The CDR3 extends over 14 amino acids.

This clonotype has more than one count but fewer than ten. This rearrangement joins TRBV7-2 to TRBJ2-7, with TRBD1 as a possible D gene (5 bases). V lost 5 bases and J 2 bases, leaving 19 bases between the germline ends. Germline V gene data show CDR1 as SGHTA and CDR2 as FQGNSA. The CDR3 extends over 16 amino acids. The CDR3 DNA follows: TGTGCCAGCAGCCTCGTATCAGGGCCAGGCCCCTACGAGCAGTACTTC. Its translation is CASSLVSGPGPYEQYF.

The gene calls are TRBV5-1 and TRBJ2-7, with TRBD2 matching 13 bases. J lost 6 bases, V lost 4 bases, and 7 bases had no gene match. Germline assignment: CDR1 SGHRS and CDR2 YFSETQ. The CDR3 is 15 amino acids. Written as DNA, the CDR3 is TGCGCCAGCAGCCCCCCGGGACTAGCGGGGCTCGAGCAGTACTTC. Its protein product is CASSPPGLAGLEQYF.

The chain uses TRBV7-8 and TRBJ2-3, with TRBD2 matching 11 bases. Germline V CDR1 and CDR2: SGHVS, FQNEAQ. V lost 3 bases to trimming and J lost 1 base; unmatched junction nucleotides: 3. This CDR3 region has 16 residues. The chain's CDR3 is CASSFYSGGGTDTQYF. DNA of the CDR3: TGTGCCAGCAGCTTCTATAGCGGGGGGGGCACAGATACGCAGTATTTT.

As regards this clonotype: At one end, the junction sequence differs from germline, possibly due to a read error. The rearrangement joins TRBV6-5 to TRBJ1-2, with D unresolved. The germline V gene has CDR1 MNHEY and CDR2 SVGAGI. The CDR3 is made up of 14 amino acids. The CDR3 DNA reads TGCGCCAGCAGCCGTCAAGGGTTTAACTATGGCTACACCTTC. It translates to CASSRQGFNYGYTF.

The J gene is TRBJ2-5, the V gene TRBV29-1, with TRBD1 matching 7 bases. The closer fit of TRBJ2-7 to the DNA end suggests the J call may be wrong. Germline lookup yields CDR1 SQVTM and CDR2 ANQGSEA. The CDR3 has 12 amino acids. Here the CDR3 reads CSAGDSYYEQYF. For the CDR3, the DNA is TGCAGCGCCGGGGACAGCTATTACGAGCAGTACTTC.

The chain links TRBV6-6 to TRBJ2-5; maybe TRBD2 (6 bases). The CDR3 spans 12 residues. V was trimmed by 7 bases and J by 2 bases, leaving 8 bases between them. The germline gives CDR1 MNHNY, CDR2 SVGAGI (reference sequence). The CDR3 DNA sequence: TGTGCCAGCAATGGGAGGCAAGAGACCCAGTACTTC. It is translated as CASNGRQETQYF.

This clonotype appeared a few times. The chain has TRBV10-3 and TRBJ2-5, with D hard to call. The J call may be mistaken, given a closer DNA end match to TRBJ2-7. CDR1 and CDR2 (germline): ENHRY, SYGVKD. This CDR3 has 12 amino acids. The CDR3 reads CAISDFAYEQYF. The CDR3 DNA reads as TGTGCCATCAGCGACTTCGCTTACGAGCAGTACTTC.

The chain is built from TRBV15 and TRBJ1-2, with D possibly being TRBD1 (5 bases). CDR1 is LNHNV, CDR2 YYDKDF, per germline (reference sequence). The CDR3 totals 15 residues. Trimming shortened V by 0 bases and J by 4 bases, and 12 bases separated the two germline ends. CDR3 in DNA: TGTGCCACCAGCAGAGATCGAGAGGGGATCTATGGCTACACCTTC. Encoded protein: CATSRDREGIYGYTF. Using reference TRBV15 and TRBJ1-2 for the parts outside the CDR3, the full variable domain is DAMVIQNPRYQVTQFGKPVTLSCSQTLNHNVMYWYQQKSSQAPKLLFHYYDKDFNNEADTPDNFQSRRPNTSFCFLDIRSPGLGDTAMYLCATSRDREGIYGYTFGSGTRLTVV.

This clonotype turned up a few times. The chain carries TRBV20-1 and TRBJ2-1, with D hard to call. The CDR3 extends over 11 amino acids. The V gene lost 2 bases and the J gene lost 5 bases, with 4 bases spanning the gap. CDR1 is DFQATT, CDR2 SNEGSKA, per germline (reference sequence). The CDR3 is CSARSDNEQFF. CDR3 nucleotide sequence: TGCAGTGCTAGATCGGACAATGAGCAGTTCTTC.

V gene TRBV7-2 combines with J gene TRBJ2-7; a weak D match, TRBD2 (5 bases). Trimming stripped 1 base from V and 3 bases from J, with 19 bases between. This CDR3 is 17 amino acids long. Germline V gene lookup returns CDR1 SGHTA and CDR2 FQGNSA. The CDR3 is CASSLGGSVGLGYEQYF. The CDR3 bases are TGTGCCAGCAGCTTAGGGGGTAGCGTGGGCTTGGGCTACGAGCAGTACTTC.

The genes are TRBV7-2 and TRBJ2-7, with 9 nucleotides matching TRBD1. The CDR3 loop spans 17 amino acids. Germline CDR1 reads SGHTA; CDR2 reads FQGNSA. V trimming: 5 bases; J trimming: 0 bases; junction bases outside the gene matches: 11. The CDR3 nucleotides read TGTGCCAGCAGCCCGGGGACAGGGAGTGTGGGCTCCTACGAGCAGTACTTC. The encoded protein is CASSPGTGSVGSYEQYF.

As regards this clonotype: One junction end does not reproduce the germline sequence, and a read error may be involved. The chain carries TRBV28 and TRBJ2-7; 8 positions match TRBD1. The CDR3 has 14 amino acids. CDR1 is MDHEN and CDR2 is SYDVKM in the germline V gene. The CDR3 is CAGRQPGQAYEQYF. CDR3 bases: TGTGCCGGCAGACAACCGGGACAGGCCTACGAGCAGTACTTC.

The CDR3 DNA sequence: TGCAGTGCCCGACGACACCCTAGCACAGATACGCAGTATTTT. It yields the protein CSARRHPSTDTQYF. The V and J genes are TRBV20-1 and TRBJ2-3, with D uncertain. The CDR3 is made up of 14 amino acids. Germline-derived CDR1 and CDR2 are DFQATT and SNEGSKA (reference sequence). V lost 6 bases and J 0 bases, leaving 13 bases between the germline ends.

The J gene is TRBJ2-7, the V gene TRBV6-5; 9 positions agree with TRBD1. The germline CDR1 and CDR2 sequences are MNHEY and SVGAGI. Germline trimming cut 1 base from V and 7 bases from J; bases unmatched to any gene: 8. The CDR3 sequence is 15 residues long. For the CDR3, the DNA is TGTGCCAGCAGTTACTGGGGACAGGGCCGAAATGAGCAGTACTTC. It yields the protein CASSYWGQGRNEQYF.

The V and J genes are TRBV20-1 and TRBJ2-7; D possibly corresponds to TRBD1 (6 bases). The better agreement between TRBJ2-5 and the DNA end casts doubt on the J call. The CDR3 length is 14 residues. Germline CDR1 and CDR2: DFQATT and SNEGSKA (reference sequence). Written as DNA, the CDR3 is TGCAGTGCGAATACAGGGACGCAGCGAGAGACCCAGTACTTC. Protein sequence: CSANTGTQRETQYF.

This clonotype has a single count. The V gene is TRBV11-2, the J gene TRBJ1-6; D is possibly TRBD1 (5 bases). The CDR3 is 16 amino acids. Looked up from germline, CDR1 is SGHAT and CDR2 is FQNNGV. Between the trimmed V and J ends, which lost 5 bases and 10 bases, there was a span of 21 bases. DNA for the CDR3: TGTGCCAGCAGCGCCGCTCTAGACAGATCGGGCTCACCCCTCCACTTT. Translated, it gives CASSAALDRSGSPLHF.

V is TRBV20-1 and J is TRBJ1-5; 7 nucleotides match TRBD1. Germline-derived CDR1 and CDR2 are DFQATT and SNEGSKA (reference sequence). Trimming took 3 bases from V and 3 from J; bases not matched to a gene: 11. This CDR3 contains 16 residues. CDR3 nucleotide sequence: TGCAGTGCTAGTCGAGACAGGGAGTTAAACAATCAGCCCCAGCATTTT. It specifies CSASRDRELNNQPQHF.